This paragraph reports one TCR beta chain. What it recognizes is unknown. A junction end diverges from the germline sequence, so it may reflect a read error. There are 12 residues in the CDR3. Looked up from germline, CDR1 is MNHEY and CDR2 is SMNVEV (reference sequence). The sample comes from a study of cytomegalovirus exposure and HLA in healthy donors. Study observations and caveats: Most TCR beta V segments were productive about 90% or about 30% of the time in an earlier analysis. Rates of TCR association differed by HLA locus in a later analysis, with DRB1 highest and HLA-C lowest.

The PCR used 60 Vbeta and 13 Jbeta primers. Data came from immunoSEQ multiplex PCR; TCRdb stores just in-frame clones and leaves some out. The table shows some 150,000 clones, with roughly 80% occurring only once. The chain combines TRBV27 with TRBJ1-1; D may be TRBD1 (6 bases). The sample was PBMCs. The sequence was obtained from a man in his forties or fifties in good health and CMV-seronegative. The CDR3 DNA sequence: TGTGCCAGCAGTCCGGGACACACCGAAGCTTTCTTT. Translating it yields CASSPGHTEAFF.